The text below deals with one T cell receptor beta chain. Its cognate antigen is unknown. This sample was taken from a study of T cells after yellow fever vaccination. Study overall: Fractions containing few cells were prepared with SMART-Seq v4 Ultra Low Input.

Study-wide results and limits: Abundant clonotypes (contaminants from the bulk population) could be present in FACS-sorted repertoires. Clones that expanded after primary vaccination mostly reappeared after the booster (96% CD4, about 91% CD8).

For TCR, cDNA came from 5'RACE template switching, which added a universal primer site and UMIs. In TCRdb, the 5' RACE reads were re-called with MiXCR into one record per CDR3 protein. The sample consists of hundreds of thousands of distinct CDR3 sequences, around 19% of them appearing once. Germline V gene sequence: CDR1 PRHDT, CDR2 FYEKMQ (reference sequence). The V and J ends lost 3 bases and 6 bases respectively, with 10 bases between them. This CDR3 has 13 residues. The input for sequencing was PBMCs, taken before the yellow fever booster vaccination. V and J are TRBV13 and TRBJ2-3, with unresolved D. The receptor was isolated from a man aged 18-30 years who received the YFV17D yellow fever vaccine. CDR3 residues: CASSFLAVDTQYF. In DNA form, the CDR3 reads TGTGCCAGCAGCTTTCTGGCAGTCGATACGCAGTATTTT.